The TCR beta chain under discussion was sequenced for a study of tumor and adjacent non-tumor tissue in lung cancer. Study context: Patients comprised about a dozen adenocarcinoma, 2 squamous cell carcinoma and 1 small cell lung cancer.

The template was RNA from unsorted bulk tissue. CDR3 size: 15 residues. The germline V gene has CDR1 SGHDT and CDR2 YYEEEE. As for this clonotype: Its antigen is undetermined. Relative to the germline gene, one junction end is altered; a read error may explain this.

Three rounds of nested PCR, following a modified ARM-PCR protocol, produced the TCRbeta library. TCRdb used MiXCR to reprocess the multiplex PCR reads, holding one entry per CDR3 protein. Found here are around 140,000 distinct CDR3 sequences, approximately 66% of them singletons; the top ten hold roughly 18%. Study results and limitations: Tumor repertoires had a smaller top 100 clone share than normal lung.

The gene calls are TRBV5-6 and TRBJ2-1; 10 bases are shared with TRBD2. The sequencing sample was made of lung tumor tissue. This TCR came from a man in his sixties with small cell lung cancer. CDR3 in amino acids: CASSFSGLATYEKFF. CDR3 DNA sequence: TGTGCCAGCAGCTTTTCGGGACTAGCGACGTATGAGAAGTTCTTC.